This TCR beta chain originates from a study of shared clonotypes between healthy human individuals. The CDR3 covers 14 residues. CDR1 SGHTA and CDR2 FQGNSA come from the germline V gene. Losses at the gene ends were 5 bases for V and 2 bases for J; bases not matched to a gene: 2. About this clone itself: Antigen: not known. Different DNA sequences within this sample yield the same CDR3.

The data were produced by immunoSEQ multiplex PCR, yet TCRdb's version contains in-frame clones alone and is incomplete. Here the sample spans about 2.4 million clones, under 95% being singletons. Overall study results and limits: Tissue TCR repertoires likely differ from these blood-only repertoires.

The TCR comes from a man younger than 35 in good health. Some clones in this sample may be carry-over from other donors' samples. This chain joins TRBV7-2 and TRBJ1-5; 8 bases are shared with TRBD1. Specimen: naive CD4+ T cells from PBMCs. Subset meaning: CD45RA+ positively selected. The CDR3 spells CASSLGQGNQPQHF. The DNA for the CDR3 is TGTGCCAGCAGCCTGGGACAGGGCAATCAGCCCCAGCATTTT.